The clone carrying this T cell receptor beta chain was counted between two and nine times. Its target is not known. TCRdb used MiXCR to reprocess the 5' RACE reads, holding one entry per CDR3 protein. This sample has 400,000 or so distinct CDR3 sequences, with about 6.2% found just once. The data originate from a study of T cells after yellow fever vaccination. Study observations and caveats: Abundant clonotypes from the bulk population could have been carried over as contaminants into FACS-sorted repertoires. Post-booster reappearance was seen for most primary-vaccination clones (around 96% CD4, around 90% CD8).

Germline V gives CDR1 LGHNA, CDR2 YSLEER. Trimming took 4 bases from V and 8 from J, leaving 23 bases between them. CDR3 length equals 17 residues. The V gene is TRBV4-3, the J gene TRBJ2-2, with D possibly being TRBD2 (6 bases). This TCR derives from a man aged 30 to 45 who received the YFV17D yellow fever vaccine. Sequences were derived from PBMCs, sampled 5 days after the yellow fever booster vaccination. CDR3 amino acids: CASSRGEPPINGGELFF. The CDR3 bases are TGCGCCAGCAGCCGGGGGGAACCCCCCATTAACGGAGGGGAGCTGTTTTTT.